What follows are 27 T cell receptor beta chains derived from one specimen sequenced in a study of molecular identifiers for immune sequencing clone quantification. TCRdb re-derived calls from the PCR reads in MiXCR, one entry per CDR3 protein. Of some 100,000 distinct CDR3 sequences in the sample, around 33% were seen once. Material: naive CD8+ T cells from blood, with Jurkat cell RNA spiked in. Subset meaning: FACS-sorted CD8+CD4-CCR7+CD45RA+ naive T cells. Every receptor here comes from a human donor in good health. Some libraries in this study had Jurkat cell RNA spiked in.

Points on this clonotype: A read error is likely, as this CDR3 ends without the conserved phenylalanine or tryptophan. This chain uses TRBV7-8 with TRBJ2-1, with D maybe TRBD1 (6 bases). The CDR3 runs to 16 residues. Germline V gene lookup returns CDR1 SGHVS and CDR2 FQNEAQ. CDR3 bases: TGTGCCAGCAGATTACTCGGACAGAGCTCCTACAAAGAGCAGTTCATC. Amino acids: CASRLLGQSSYKEQFI.

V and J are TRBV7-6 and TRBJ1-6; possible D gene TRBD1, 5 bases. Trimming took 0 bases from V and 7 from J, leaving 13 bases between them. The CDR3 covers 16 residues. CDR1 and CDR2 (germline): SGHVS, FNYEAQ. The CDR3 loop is CASSLAEGTRNSPLHF. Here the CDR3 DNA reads TGTGCCAGCAGCTTAGCCGAAGGGACGCGGAATTCACCCCTCCACTTT.

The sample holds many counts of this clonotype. The CDR3 DNA sequence: TGCAGTGCTAGAGAGGAGAATGAGCGGGGTTGGGGCCTAGCCAAAAACATTCAGTACTTC. Residues: CSAREENERGWGLAKNIQYF. J is TRBJ2-4 and V is TRBV20-1; 7 nucleotides line up with TRBD2. The CDR3 extends over 20 amino acids. In germline, CDR1 is DFQATT, CDR2 SNEGSKA (reference sequence). V shed 0 bases and J 0 bases; nucleotides not matched to a gene: 17.

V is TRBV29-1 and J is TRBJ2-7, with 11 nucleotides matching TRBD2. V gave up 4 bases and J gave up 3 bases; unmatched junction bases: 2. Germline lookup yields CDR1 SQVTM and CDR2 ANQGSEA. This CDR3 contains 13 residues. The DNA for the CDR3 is TGCAGCGTTGGGGGGACTAGCGGCTACGAGCAGTACTTC. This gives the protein CSVGGTSGYEQYF.

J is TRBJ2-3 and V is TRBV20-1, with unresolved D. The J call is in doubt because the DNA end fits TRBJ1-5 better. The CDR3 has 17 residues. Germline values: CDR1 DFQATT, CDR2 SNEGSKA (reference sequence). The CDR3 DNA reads TGCAGTGCCCCTCCAGACGTGTTGGCGGGGAGCACAGATACGCAGCATTTT. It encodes CSAPPDVLAGSTDTQHF.

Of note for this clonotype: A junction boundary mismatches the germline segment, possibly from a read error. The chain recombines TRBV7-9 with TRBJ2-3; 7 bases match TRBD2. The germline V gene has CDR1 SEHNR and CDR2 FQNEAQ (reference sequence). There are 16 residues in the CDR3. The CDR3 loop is CASSLEGGGPTDTRYF. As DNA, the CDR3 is TGTGCCAGCAGCTTAGAGGGCGGGGGACCCACAGATACGCGGTATTTT. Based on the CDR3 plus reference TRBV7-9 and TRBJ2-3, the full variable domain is DTGVSQNPRHKITKRGQNVTFRCDPISEHNRLYWYRQTLGQGPEFLTYFQNEAQLEKSRLLSDRFSAERPKGSFSTLEIQRTEQGDSAMYLCASSLEGGGPTDTRYFGPGTRLTVL.

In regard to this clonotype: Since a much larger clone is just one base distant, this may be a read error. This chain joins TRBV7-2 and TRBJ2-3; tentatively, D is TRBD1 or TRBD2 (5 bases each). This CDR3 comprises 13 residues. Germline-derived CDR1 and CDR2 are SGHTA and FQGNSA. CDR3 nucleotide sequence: TGTGACAGCAGGGCGGGTGGGATAGATACGCAGTATTTT. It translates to CDSRAGGIDTQYF.

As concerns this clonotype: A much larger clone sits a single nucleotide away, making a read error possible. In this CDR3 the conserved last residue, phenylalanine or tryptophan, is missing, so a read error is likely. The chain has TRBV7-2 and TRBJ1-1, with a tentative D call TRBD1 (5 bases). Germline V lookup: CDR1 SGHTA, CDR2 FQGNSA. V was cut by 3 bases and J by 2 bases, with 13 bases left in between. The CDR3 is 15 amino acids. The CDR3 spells CASSFLQGINTEAFI. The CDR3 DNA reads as TGTGCCAGCAGCTTTCTTCAGGGCATAAACACTGAAGCTTTCATT.

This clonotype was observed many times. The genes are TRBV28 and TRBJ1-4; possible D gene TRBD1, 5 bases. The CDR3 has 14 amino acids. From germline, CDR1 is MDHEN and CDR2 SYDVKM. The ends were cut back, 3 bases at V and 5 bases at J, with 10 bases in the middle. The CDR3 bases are TGTGCCAGCAGTTTCGGTCGGGGGAATGAAAAACTGTTTTTT. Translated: CASSFGRGNEKLFF.

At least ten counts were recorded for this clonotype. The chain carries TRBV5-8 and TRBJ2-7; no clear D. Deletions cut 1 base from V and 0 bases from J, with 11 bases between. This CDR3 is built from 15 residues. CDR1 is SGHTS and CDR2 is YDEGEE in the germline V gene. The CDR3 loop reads CASSLWVYRSYEQYF. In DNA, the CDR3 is TGTGCCAGCAGCTTGTGGGTGTACCGCTCCTACGAGCAGTACTTC.

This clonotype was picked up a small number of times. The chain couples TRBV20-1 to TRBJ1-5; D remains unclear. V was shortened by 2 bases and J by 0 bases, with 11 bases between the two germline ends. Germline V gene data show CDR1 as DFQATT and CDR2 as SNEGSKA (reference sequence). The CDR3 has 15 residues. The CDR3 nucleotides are TGCAGTGCTAGACAAACAGAGTATAGCAATCAGCCCCAGCATTTT. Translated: CSARQTEYSNQPQHF.

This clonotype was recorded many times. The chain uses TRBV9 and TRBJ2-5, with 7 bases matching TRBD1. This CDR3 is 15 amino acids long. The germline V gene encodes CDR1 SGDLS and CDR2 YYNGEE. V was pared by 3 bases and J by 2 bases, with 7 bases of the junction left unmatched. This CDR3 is CASSASGTEQETQYF. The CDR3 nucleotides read TGTGCCAGCAGCGCCTCCGGGACAGAGCAAGAGACCCAGTACTTC.

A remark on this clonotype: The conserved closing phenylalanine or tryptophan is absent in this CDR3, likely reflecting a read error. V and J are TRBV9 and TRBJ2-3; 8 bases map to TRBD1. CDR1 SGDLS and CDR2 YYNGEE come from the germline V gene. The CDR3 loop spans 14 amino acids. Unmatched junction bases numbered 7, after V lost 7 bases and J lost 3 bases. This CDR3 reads CASVQDRETDTQYI. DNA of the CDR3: TGTGCCAGCGTCCAGGACAGGGAAACAGATACGCAGTATATT.

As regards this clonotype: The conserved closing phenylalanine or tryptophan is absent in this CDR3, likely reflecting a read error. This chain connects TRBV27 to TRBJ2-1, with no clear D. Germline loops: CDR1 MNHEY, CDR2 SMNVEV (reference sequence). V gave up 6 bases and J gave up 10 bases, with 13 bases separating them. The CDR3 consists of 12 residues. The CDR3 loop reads CASSRLRQEQFS. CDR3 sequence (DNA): TGTGCCAGCAGCAGACTTCGCCAAGAGCAGTTCTCC.

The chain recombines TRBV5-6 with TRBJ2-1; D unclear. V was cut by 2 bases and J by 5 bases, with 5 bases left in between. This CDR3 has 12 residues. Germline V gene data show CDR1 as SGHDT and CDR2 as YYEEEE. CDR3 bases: TGTGCCAGCAGCTTATACAACAATGAGCAGTTCTTC. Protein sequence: CASSLYNNEQFF.

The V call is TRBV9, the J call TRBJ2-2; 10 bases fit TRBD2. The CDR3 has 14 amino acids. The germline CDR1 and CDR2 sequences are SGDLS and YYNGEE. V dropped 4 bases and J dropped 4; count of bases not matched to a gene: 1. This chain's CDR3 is CASSLAGVTGELFF. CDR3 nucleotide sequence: TGTGCCAGCAGCCTAGCGGGAGTCACCGGGGAGCTGTTTTTT.

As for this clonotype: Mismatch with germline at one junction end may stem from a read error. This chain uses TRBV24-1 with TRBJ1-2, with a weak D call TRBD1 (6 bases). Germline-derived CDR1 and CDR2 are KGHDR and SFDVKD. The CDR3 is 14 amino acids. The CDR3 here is CATSDLHDRPGYSF. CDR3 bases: TGTGCCACCAGTGATTTGCATGACAGGCCTGGCTACTCCTTC.

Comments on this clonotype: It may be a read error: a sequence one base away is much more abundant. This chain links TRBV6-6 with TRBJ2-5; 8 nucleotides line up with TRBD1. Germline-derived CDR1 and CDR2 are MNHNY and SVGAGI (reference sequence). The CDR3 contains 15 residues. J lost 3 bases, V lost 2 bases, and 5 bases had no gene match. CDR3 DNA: TGTGCCAGCAGTTACGGAGACAGGGGCAAAGAGACCCAGTACTTC. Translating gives CASSYGDRGKETQYF.

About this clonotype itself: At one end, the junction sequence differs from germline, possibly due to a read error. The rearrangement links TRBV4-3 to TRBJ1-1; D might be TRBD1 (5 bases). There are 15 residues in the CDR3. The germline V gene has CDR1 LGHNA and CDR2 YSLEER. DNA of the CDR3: TGCGCCAGCAGCCAAGATCTAAACAGGAACACTGATGCTATCTTT. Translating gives CASSQDLNRNTDAIF.

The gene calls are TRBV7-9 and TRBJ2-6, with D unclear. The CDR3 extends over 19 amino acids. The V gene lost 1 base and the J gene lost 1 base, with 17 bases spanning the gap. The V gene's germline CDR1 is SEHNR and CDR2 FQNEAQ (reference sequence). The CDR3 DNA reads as TGTGCCAGCAGCTTAGGGTCGCAGATTTACAAATCTGGGGCCAACGTCCTGACTTTC. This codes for CASSLGSQIYKSGANVLTF.

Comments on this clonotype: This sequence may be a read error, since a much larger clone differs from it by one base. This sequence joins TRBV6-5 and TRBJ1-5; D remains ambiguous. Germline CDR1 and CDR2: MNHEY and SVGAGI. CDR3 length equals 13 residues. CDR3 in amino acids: CASSVNTNQPQRF. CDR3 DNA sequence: TGTGCCAGCAGTGTCAACACAAATCAGCCCCAGCGTTTT.

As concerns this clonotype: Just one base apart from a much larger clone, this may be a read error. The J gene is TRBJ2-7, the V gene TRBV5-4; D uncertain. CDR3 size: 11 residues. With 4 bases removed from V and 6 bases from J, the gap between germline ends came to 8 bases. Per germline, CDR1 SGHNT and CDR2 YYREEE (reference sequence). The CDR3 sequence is CASSTVSEQYF. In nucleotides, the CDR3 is TGTGCCAGCAGCACCGTGTCCGAGCAGTACTTC.

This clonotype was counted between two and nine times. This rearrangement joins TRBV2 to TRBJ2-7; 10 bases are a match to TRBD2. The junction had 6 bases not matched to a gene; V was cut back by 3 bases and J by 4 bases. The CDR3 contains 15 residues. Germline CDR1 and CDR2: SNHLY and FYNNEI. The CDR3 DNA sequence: TGTGCCAGCAGTGACCCCAGCGGGAGGGGTTACGAGCAGTACTTC. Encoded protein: CASSDPSGRGYEQYF.

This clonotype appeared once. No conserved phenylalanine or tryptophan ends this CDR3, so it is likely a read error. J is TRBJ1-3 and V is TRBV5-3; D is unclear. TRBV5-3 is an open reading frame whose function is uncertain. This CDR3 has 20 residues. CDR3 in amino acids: CASSLKGAARGSLYGNAIYS. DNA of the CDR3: TGTGCCAGCAGCTTGAAGGGTGCCGCTCGAGGGTCCCTGTATGGAAACGCCATATATTCT.

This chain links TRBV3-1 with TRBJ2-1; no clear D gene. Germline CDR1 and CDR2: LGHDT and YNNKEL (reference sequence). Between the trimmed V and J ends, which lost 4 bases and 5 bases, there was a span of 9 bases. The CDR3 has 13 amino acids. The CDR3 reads CASSPEWNNEQFF. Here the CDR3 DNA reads TGTGCCAGCAGCCCAGAATGGAACAATGAGCAGTTCTTC.

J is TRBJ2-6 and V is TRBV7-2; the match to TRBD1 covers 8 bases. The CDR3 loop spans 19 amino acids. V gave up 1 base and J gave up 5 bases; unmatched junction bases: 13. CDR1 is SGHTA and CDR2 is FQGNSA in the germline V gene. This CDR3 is CASSLGGQVPDRWANVLTF. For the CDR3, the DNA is TGTGCCAGCAGCTTAGGGGGACAGGTACCCGACCGCTGGGCCAACGTCCTGACTTTC.

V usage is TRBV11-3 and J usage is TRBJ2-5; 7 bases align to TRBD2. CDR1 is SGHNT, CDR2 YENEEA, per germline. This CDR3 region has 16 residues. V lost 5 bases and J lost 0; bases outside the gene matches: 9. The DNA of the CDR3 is TGTGCCAGCAGCCCTGGACTAGACCTACACCAAGAGACCCAGTACTTC. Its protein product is CASSPGLDLHQETQYF. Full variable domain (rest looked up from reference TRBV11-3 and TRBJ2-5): EAGVVQSPRYKIIEKKQPVAFWCNPISGHNTLYWYLQNLGQGPELLIRYENEEAVDDSQLPKDRFSAERLKGVDSTLKIQPAELGDSAVYLCASSPGLDLHQETQYFGPGTRLLVL.